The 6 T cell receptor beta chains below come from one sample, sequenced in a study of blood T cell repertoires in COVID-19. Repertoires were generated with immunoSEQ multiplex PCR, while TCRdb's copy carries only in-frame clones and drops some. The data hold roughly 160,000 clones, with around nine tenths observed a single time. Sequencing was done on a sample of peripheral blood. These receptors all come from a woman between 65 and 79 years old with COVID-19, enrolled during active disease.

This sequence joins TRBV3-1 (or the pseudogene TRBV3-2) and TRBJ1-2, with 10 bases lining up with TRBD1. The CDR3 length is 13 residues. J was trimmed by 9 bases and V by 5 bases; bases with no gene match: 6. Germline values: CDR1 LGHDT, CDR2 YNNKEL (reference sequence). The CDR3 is CASSARDRGSYTF. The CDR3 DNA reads TGTGCCAGCAGCGCCCGGGACAGGGGAAGCTACACCTTC.

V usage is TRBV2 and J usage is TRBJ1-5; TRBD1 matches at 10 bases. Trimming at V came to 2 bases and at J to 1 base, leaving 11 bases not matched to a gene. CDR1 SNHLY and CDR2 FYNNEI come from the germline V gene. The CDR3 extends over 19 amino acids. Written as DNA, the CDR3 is TGTGCCAGCAGTGAACGGTCGGGACAGGGGATTGTAAGCAATCAGCCCCAGCATTTT. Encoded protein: CASSERSGQGIVSNQPQHF.

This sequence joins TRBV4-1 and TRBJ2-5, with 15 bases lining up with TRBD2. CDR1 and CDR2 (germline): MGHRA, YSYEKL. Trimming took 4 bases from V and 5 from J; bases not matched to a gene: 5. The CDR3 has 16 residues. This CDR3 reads CASSLGLAGGFETQYF. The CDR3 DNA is TGCGCCAGCAGCCTAGGACTAGCGGGGGGGTTTGAGACCCAGTACTTC.

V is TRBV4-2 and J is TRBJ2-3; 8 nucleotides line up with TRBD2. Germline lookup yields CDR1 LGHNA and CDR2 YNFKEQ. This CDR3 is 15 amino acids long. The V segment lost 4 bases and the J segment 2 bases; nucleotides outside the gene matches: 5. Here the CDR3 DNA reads TGTGCCAGCAGCCCCTTAGCGGGATTCACAGATACGCAGTATTTT. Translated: CASSPLAGFTDTQYF.

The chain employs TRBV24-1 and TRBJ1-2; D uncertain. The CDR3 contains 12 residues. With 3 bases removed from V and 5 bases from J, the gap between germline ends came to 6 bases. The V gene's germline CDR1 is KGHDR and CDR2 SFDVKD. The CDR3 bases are TGTGCCACCAGTGATCCCCCTTATGGCTACACCTTC. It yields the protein CATSDPPYGYTF.

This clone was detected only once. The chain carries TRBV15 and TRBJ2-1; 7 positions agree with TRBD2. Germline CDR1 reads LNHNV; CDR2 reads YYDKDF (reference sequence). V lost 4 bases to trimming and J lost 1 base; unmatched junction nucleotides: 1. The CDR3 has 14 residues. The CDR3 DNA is TGTGCCACCAGCATCGGGGGGTCCTACAATGAGCAGTTCTTC. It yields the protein CATSIGGSYNEQFF.